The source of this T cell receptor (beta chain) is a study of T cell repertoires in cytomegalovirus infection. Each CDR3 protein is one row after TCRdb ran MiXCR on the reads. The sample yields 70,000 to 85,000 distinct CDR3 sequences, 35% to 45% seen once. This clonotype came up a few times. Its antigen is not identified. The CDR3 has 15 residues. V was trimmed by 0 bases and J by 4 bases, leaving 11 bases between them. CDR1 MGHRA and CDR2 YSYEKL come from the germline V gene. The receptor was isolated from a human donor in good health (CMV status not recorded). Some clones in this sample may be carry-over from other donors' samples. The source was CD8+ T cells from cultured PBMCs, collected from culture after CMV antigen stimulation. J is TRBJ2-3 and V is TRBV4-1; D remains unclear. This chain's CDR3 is CASSQDDKGADTQYF. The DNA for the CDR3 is TGCGCCAGCAGCCAAGATGACAAGGGCGCAGATACGCAGTATTTT.